This section outlines one TCR beta chain sequence together with its context. Its matching antigen is unknown. This specimen comes from a study of shared clonotypes between healthy human individuals. General study points: Sequencing depth was expected to influence donor clonotype sharing.

CD8 cells regarded as naive lacked CD45RO, were positively chosen for CCR7, and omitted terminally differentiated effector memory CD45RA+ cells. The V segment lost 0 bases and the J segment 0 bases; nucleotides outside the gene matches: 2. This CDR3 has 16 residues. The germline V gene encodes CDR1 SGHTS and CDR2 YDEGEE. Original processing methods: Because ImmunoSEQ provided only junction sequences with no quality scores, the filtering differed. Profiling relied on immunoSEQ multiplex PCR, and the TCRdb table lists in-frame clones only, not all of them. The DNA gave D and trimming, while V, J and clone size come from that table. The table shows millions of clones, with roughly 94% occurring only once.

Sequencing was performed on naive CD8+ T cells sorted from blood. J is TRBJ2-3 and V is TRBV5-8, with 9 bases lining up with TRBD2. This receptor was identified in a man younger than 35 in good health. CDR3 protein: CASSLGTSASTDTQYF. Written as DNA, the CDR3 is TGTGCCAGCAGCTTGGGGACTAGCGCTAGCACAGATACGCAGTATTTT. The complete variable domain, with remaining parts taken from reference TRBV5-8 and TRBJ2-3, reads EAGVTQSPTHLIKTRGQQATLRCSPISGHTSVYWYQQALGLGLQFLLWYDEGEERNRGNFPPRFSGRQFPNYSSELNVNALELEDSALYLCASSLGTSASTDTQYFGPGTRLTVL.